These 27 T cell receptor beta chains came from one sample sequenced in a study of T cell responses to AZD1222 COVID-19 vaccine. The table came from immunoSEQ multiplex PCR; TCRdb's copy has only in-frame clones and leaves some out. Altogether some 110,000 clones are present, roughly 92% being singletons, with the ten largest covering 1.5% to 2%. The material sequenced was peripheral blood, taken 28 days after the second AZD1222 dose. All receptors come from an adult who received the AZD1222 COVID-19 vaccine.

V usage is TRBV25-1 and J usage is TRBJ1-2, with 9 positions matching TRBD1. CDR1 and CDR2 (germline): MGHDK, SYGVNS. With 6 bases clipped from V and 7 bases from J, the junction kept 9 bases outside the gene matches. The CDR3 is 14 residues long. CDR3 amino acids: CASSDLGTGFGYTF. CDR3 coding DNA: TGTGCCAGCAGCGACCTCGGGACAGGGTTTGGCTACACCTTC.

This chain uses TRBV3-1 (or the pseudogene TRBV3-2) with TRBJ1-1, with D possibly TRBD1 on 6 matching bases. Germline CDR1 LGHDT, CDR2 YNNKEL (reference sequence). Trimming pared 7 bases from V and 5 bases from J, leaving 14 bases between. This CDR3 comprises 13 residues. CDR3 sequence reads: CASTRGQRTEAFF. DNA for the CDR3: TGTGCCAGCACCCGTGGACAGCGGACTGAAGCTTTCTTT.

The chain couples TRBV6-1 to TRBJ2-5; D is unclear. Trimming removed 2 bases at V and 5 bases at J, with 18 bases between. Germline V gene lookup returns CDR1 MNHNS and CDR2 SASEGT. The CDR3 has 16 amino acids. CDR3: CASSEWHSPSDETQYF. Here the CDR3 DNA reads TGTGCCAGCAGTGAATGGCATTCCCCCTCGGATGAGACCCAGTACTTC.

The chain recombines TRBV6-6 with TRBJ2-2, with no clear D. Trimming shortened V by 4 bases and J by 4 bases, and 1 base separated the two germline ends. The CDR3 runs to 11 residues. Germline V CDR1 and CDR2: MNHNY, SVGAGI (reference sequence). This CDR3 reads CASSSTGELFF. CDR3 in DNA: TGTGCCAGCAGTTCCACCGGGGAGCTGTTTTTT.

The chain is built from TRBV5-1 and TRBJ1-1; D is unclear. This CDR3 is 14 amino acids long. From germline, CDR1 is SGHRS and CDR2 YFSETQ. Trimming removed 0 bases at V and 5 bases at J, with 11 bases between. As DNA, the CDR3 is TGCGCCAGCAGCTTGGTCACCGGGGTTACTGAAGCTTTCTTT. This gives the protein CASSLVTGVTEAFF.

V gene TRBV10-2 combines with J gene TRBJ2-7, with 15 bases that match TRBD2. The V gene's germline CDR1 is WSHSY and CDR2 SAAADI. This CDR3 has 19 amino acids. The V segment lost 7 bases and the J segment 1 base; nucleotides outside the gene matches: 14. As DNA, the CDR3 is TGCGCCAGCATAAACACGCCGGGACTAGCGGGAGGACCATCCTACGAGCAGTACTTC. Amino acids: CASINTPGLAGGPSYEQYF.

The V and J genes are TRBV5-5 and TRBJ1-4; D is possibly TRBD1 (5 bases). The CDR3 consists of 13 residues. V shed 2 bases and J shed 10 bases, with 12 bases lying between them. Germline values: CDR1 SGHKS, CDR2 YYEKEE (reference sequence). The CDR3 DNA reads TGTGCCAGCAGCTTAGTGGGGGAAGGAAAACTGTTTTTT. Translating it yields CASSLVGEGKLFF.

The V and J genes are TRBV7-9 and TRBJ2-2, with D uncertain. This CDR3 is 10 amino acids long. Germline V gene data show CDR1 as SEHNR and CDR2 as FQNEAQ (reference sequence). V dropped 8 bases and J dropped 6 bases, with 4 bases sitting between them. CDR3 coding DNA: TGTGCCAGCGCCTCCGGGGAGCTGTTTTTT. Translated: CASASGELFF.

This chain connects TRBV19 to TRBJ2-1, with 7 bases aligning to TRBD2. The CDR3 contains 12 residues. J lost 10 bases, V lost 4 bases, and 4 bases had no gene match. CDR1 and CDR2 from the germline V gene are LNHDA and SQIVND (reference sequence). CDR3 sequence (DNA): TGTGCCAGTAGTACGGTGGGACTAGAGCAGTTCTTC. Translated, it gives CASSTVGLEQFF.

The chain has TRBV27 and TRBJ1-5; 7 bases are a match to TRBD1. This CDR3 is built from 14 residues. Trimming cost V 2 bases and J 7 bases; bases outside gene matches: 5. The germline V gene encodes CDR1 MNHEY and CDR2 SMNVEV (reference sequence). The CDR3 region has the DNA TGTGCCAGCAGTTTAAGCAGGGGGGAACAGCCCCAGCATTTT. Translation: CASSLSRGEQPQHF.

The chain joins TRBV18 to TRBJ1-1; D ambiguous. Germline V gene sequence: CDR1 KGHSH, CDR2 LQKENI. This CDR3 contains 14 residues. Deletions cut 3 bases from V and 5 bases from J, with 13 bases between. CDR3: CASSPGGHETEAFF. The CDR3 DNA is TGTGCCAGCTCACCCGGCGGTCATGAGACTGAAGCTTTCTTT.

The rearrangement uses TRBV27 and TRBJ2-3, with TRBD2 matching over 11 bases. The trim removed 5 bases at V and 0 bases at J, leaving 1 base unmatched. CDR1 is MNHEY, CDR2 SMNVEV, per germline (reference sequence). The CDR3 is 15 amino acids. In DNA form, the CDR3 reads TGTGCCAGCAGTGGGACTAGCGGAAGCACAGATACGCAGTATTTT. Translating gives CASSGTSGSTDTQYF.

This sequence joins TRBV27 and TRBJ2-1; either TRBD1 or TRBD2 may supply D (5 bases each). CDR3 length equals 15 residues. Germline CDR1 is MNHEY and CDR2 is SMNVEV (reference sequence). Trimming took 0 bases from V and 13 from J, leaving 19 bases between them. The CDR3 DNA reads as TGTGCCAGCAGTTTATCTTCGGTGGTGGGACCCCATCAGTTCTTC. Amino acid sequence: CASSLSSVVGPHQFF.

V is TRBV7-3 and J is TRBJ2-1, with TRBD1 matching 9 bases. The J segment lost 8 bases and the V segment lost 6 bases, leaving 14 bases of the junction unmatched. This CDR3 is built from 16 residues. Germline CDR1 is SGHTA and CDR2 is FQGTGA. The chain's CDR3 is CASSTIPGQGSDEQFF. DNA of the CDR3: TGTGCCAGCAGTACAATACCGGGACAGGGTAGTGATGAGCAGTTCTTC.

This rearrangement joins TRBV2 to TRBJ1-6, with no clear D. CDR1 SNHLY and CDR2 FYNNEI come from the germline V gene. V dropped 7 bases and J dropped 9 bases, with 16 bases sitting between them. This CDR3 contains 14 residues. The CDR3 DNA sequence: TGTGCCAGCAACACAAGACTCCTTGGTTCACCCCTCCACTTT. Residues: CASNTRLLGSPLHF.

The chain carries TRBV7-8 and TRBJ1-1; D gene unclear. In germline, CDR1 is SGHVS, CDR2 FQNEAQ. V was shortened by 0 bases and J by 11 bases, with 13 bases between the two germline ends. The CDR3 contains 13 residues. The CDR3 DNA sequence: TGTGCCAGCAGCTTAGCGCAGCCGTCTCCGGCTTTCTTT. This translates into CASSLAQPSPAFF.

The chain joins TRBV2 to TRBJ1-2, with a tentative D call TRBD1 (6 bases). The CDR3 loop spans 14 amino acids. V lost 7 bases and J 2 bases, leaving 14 bases between the germline ends. Per germline, CDR1 SNHLY and CDR2 FYNNEI. CDR3 sequence reads: CASIKTGTNYGYTF. CDR3 nucleotide sequence: TGTGCCAGCATTAAGACAGGTACCAACTATGGCTACACCTTC.

This clone has only one observation. The V gene is TRBV27, the J gene TRBJ1-1, with a weak D call TRBD1 (5 bases). Trimming removed 5 bases from V and 3 bases from J, with 19 bases in between. This CDR3 comprises 16 residues. Germline values: CDR1 MNHEY, CDR2 SMNVEV (reference sequence). The CDR3 DNA reads as TGTGCCAGCAGTCCCTCCCAGGGTCGAAGGGACACTGAAGCTTTCTTT. This codes for CASSPSQGRRDTEAFF.

This chain uses TRBV6-4 with TRBJ2-3; perhaps TRBD2 as D (7 bases). Per the germline V gene, CDR1 is MRHNA and CDR2 is SNTAGT. V lost 6 bases, J lost 5 bases, and 21 bases lay in between. The CDR3 has 16 amino acids. In DNA form, the CDR3 reads TGTGCCAGCAGCGAAAGAGGACTAGAAGGGGGAGATACGCAGTATTTT. Amino acid sequence: CASSERGLEGGDTQYF.

The gene calls are TRBV30 and TRBJ1-5; 7 nucleotides agree with TRBD1. Germline loops: CDR1 GTSNPN, CDR2 SVGIG (reference sequence). The V gene end was trimmed by 4 bases and the J gene end by 5 bases; junction bases not matched to a gene: 8. The CDR3 runs to 14 residues. This chain's CDR3 is CAWNLRGAYQPQHF. The CDR3 region has the DNA TGTGCCTGGAACCTCAGGGGGGCGTATCAGCCCCAGCATTTT.

CDR3 DNA: TGTGCCAGCAGCGTAGCCCCGACAGGGGGATCGGATTCACCCCTCCACTTT. This gives the protein CASSVAPTGGSDSPLHF. The rearrangement uses TRBV9 and TRBJ1-6, with 9 bases that match TRBD1. The trim removed 0 bases at V and 8 bases at J, leaving 9 bases unmatched. Per the germline V gene, CDR1 is SGDLS and CDR2 is YYNGEE. This CDR3 comprises 17 residues. Looking up the rest from reference TRBV9 and TRBJ1-6 gives the full variable domain: DSGVTQTPKHLITATGQRVTLRCSPRSGDLSVYWYQQSLDQGLQFLIQYYNGEERAKGNILERFSAQQFPDLHSELNLSSLELGDSALYFCASSVAPTGGSDSPLHFGNGTRLTVT.

The V gene is TRBV7-2, the J gene TRBJ1-2; D ambiguous. The length of the CDR3 is 14 residues. Germline lookup yields CDR1 SGHTA and CDR2 FQGNSA. V gave up 1 base and J gave up 0 bases, with 6 bases separating them. The CDR3 here is CASSLEHANYGYTF. CDR3 in DNA: TGTGCCAGCAGCTTAGAACACGCTAACTATGGCTACACCTTC.

This clone was found a few times. The chain links TRBV3-1 (or the pseudogene TRBV3-2) to TRBJ2-2; D unresolved. V lost 4 bases and J 2 bases, leaving 2 bases between the germline ends. Germline CDR1 LGHDT, CDR2 YNNKEL (reference sequence). The CDR3 extends over 12 amino acids. CDR3 DNA sequence: TGTGCCAGCAGCCTTAACACCGGGGAGCTGTTTTTT. Protein: CASSLNTGELFF.

The chain links TRBV6-1 to TRBJ1-1; perhaps TRBD1 as D (6 bases). Germline loops: CDR1 MNHNS, CDR2 SASEGT. CDR3 length: 14 amino acids. V lost 2 bases, J lost 3 bases, and 10 bases lay in between. CDR3 region: CASSEWAGDTEAFF. The CDR3 DNA follows: TGTGCCAGCAGTGAATGGGCAGGGGACACTGAAGCTTTCTTT.

The genes are TRBV7-9 and TRBJ2-7, with 9 bases aligning to TRBD2. J was trimmed by 2 bases and V by 6 bases; bases with no gene match: 14. CDR3 length: 17 amino acids. Per the germline V gene, CDR1 is SEHNR and CDR2 is FQNEAQ (reference sequence). The CDR3 here is CASSQNTGLARAYEQYF. CDR3 bases: TGTGCCAGCAGTCAAAATACCGGACTAGCGAGAGCCTACGAGCAGTACTTC.

This sequence joins TRBV30 and TRBJ2-2, with 10 positions matching TRBD2. The CDR3 has 16 amino acids. Losses at the gene ends were 1 base for V and 4 bases for J; bases not matched to a gene: 6. Per the germline V gene, CDR1 is GTSNPN and CDR2 is SVGIG (reference sequence). This CDR3 reads CAWSGLAGDSTGELFF. For the CDR3, the DNA is TGTGCCTGGAGTGGGCTAGCGGGAGATAGCACCGGGGAGCTGTTTTTT.

The chain combines TRBV27 with TRBJ1-3; tentatively, D is TRBD1 (6 bases). This CDR3 comprises 14 residues. Germline assignment: CDR1 MNHEY and CDR2 SMNVEV (reference sequence). V lost 4 bases to trimming and J lost 4 bases, with 11 bases between them. This chain's CDR3 is CASSSRGSGNTIYF. In DNA form, the CDR3 reads TGTGCCAGCAGTTCGAGGGGGTCGGGAAACACCATATATTTT.